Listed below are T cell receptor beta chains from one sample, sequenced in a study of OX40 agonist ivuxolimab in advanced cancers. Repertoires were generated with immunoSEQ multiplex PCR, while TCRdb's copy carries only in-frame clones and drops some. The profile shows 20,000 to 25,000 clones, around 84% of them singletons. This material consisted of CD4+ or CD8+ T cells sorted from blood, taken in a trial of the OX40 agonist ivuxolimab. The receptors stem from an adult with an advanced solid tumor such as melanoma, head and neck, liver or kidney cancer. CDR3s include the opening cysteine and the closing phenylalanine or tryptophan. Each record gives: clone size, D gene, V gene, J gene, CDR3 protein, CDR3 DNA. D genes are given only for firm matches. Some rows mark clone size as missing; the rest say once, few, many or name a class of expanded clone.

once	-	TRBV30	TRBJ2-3	CAWSSDGLFTDTQYF	TGTGCCTGGAGTTCCGACGGACTTTTCACAGATACGCAGTATTTT
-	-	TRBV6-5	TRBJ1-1	CASSYIGMENEAFF	TGTGCCAGCAGTTACATAGGGATGGAGAATGAAGCTTTCTTT
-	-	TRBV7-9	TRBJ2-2	CAFWSGELFF	TGTGCCTTTTGGTCCGGGGAGCTGTTTTTT
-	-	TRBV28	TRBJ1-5	CASSSSVNLYSNQPQHF	-
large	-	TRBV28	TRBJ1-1	CASSTGQKNTEAFF	TGTGCCAGCAGTACAGGACAGAAAAACACTGAAGCTTTCTTT
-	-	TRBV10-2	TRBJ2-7	CASSEGEQYF	TGCGCCAGCAGTGAGGGCGAGCAGTACTTC
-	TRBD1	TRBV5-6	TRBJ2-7	CASTLLTGAYEQYF	TGTGCCAGCACCCTATTGACAGGGGCCTACGAGCAGTACTTC
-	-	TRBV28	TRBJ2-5	CASSHPQRASKETQYF	TGTGCCAGCAGCCACCCCCAACGGGCTTCGAAAGAGACCCAGTACTTC
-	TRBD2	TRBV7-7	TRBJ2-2	CASGRGSAGELFF	TGTGCTAGCGGGCGCGGGAGTGCCGGGGAGCTGTTTTTT
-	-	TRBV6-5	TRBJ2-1	CASSYSMQGNEQFF	TGTGCCAGCAGTTACTCTATGCAGGGTAATGAGCAGTTCTTC
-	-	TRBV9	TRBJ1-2	CASSGLAPGYTF	TGTGCCAGCAGCGGATTGGCGCCTGGCTACACCTTC
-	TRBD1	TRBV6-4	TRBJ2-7	CASSNSGGSHEQYF	TGTGCCAGCAGTAACTCAGGGGGCTCCCACGAGCAGTACTTC
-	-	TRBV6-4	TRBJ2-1	CASSPSASSYNEQFF	TGTGCCAGCAGCCCGTCAGCAAGCTCCTACAATGAGCAGTTCTTC
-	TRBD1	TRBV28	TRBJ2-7	CASSFYVRTGDYEQYF	TGTGCCAGCAGTTTTTACGTTAGGACAGGGGACTACGAGCAGTACTTC
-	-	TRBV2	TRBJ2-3	CTIVGATDTQYF	TGTACTATAGTTGGGGCCACAGATACGCAGTATTTT
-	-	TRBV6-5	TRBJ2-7	CASSYGLGEQYF	TGTGCCAGCAGTTACGGCCTGGGCGAGCAGTACTTC
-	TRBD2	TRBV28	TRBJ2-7	CASSLGLANEQYF	TGTGCCAGCAGTCTTGGACTAGCGAACGAGCAGTACTTC
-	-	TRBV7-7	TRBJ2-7	CASSLATDYEQYF	TGTGCTAGCAGTCTTGCGACAGATTACGAGCAGTACTTC
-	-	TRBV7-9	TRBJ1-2	CASSSRGGLYGYTF	TGTGCCAGCAGCTCGAGGGGGGGATTGTATGGCTACACCTTC
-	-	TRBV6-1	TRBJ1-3	CAIGTSRGNTIYF	TGTGCCATCGGTACATCTCGTGGAAACACCATATATTTT
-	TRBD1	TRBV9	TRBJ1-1	CASSLTGGITEAFF	TGTGCCAGCAGCCTGACAGGGGGCATCACTGAAGCTTTCTTT
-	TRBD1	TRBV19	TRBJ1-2	CASSIWQGAEGYTF	TGTGCCAGTAGTATTTGGCAGGGGGCTGAGGGCTACACCTTC
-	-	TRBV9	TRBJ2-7	CASSVTDLTYEQYF	TGTGCCAGCAGCGTAACTGATTTGACCTACGAGCAGTACTTC
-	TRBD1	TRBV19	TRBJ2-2	CASSPEGLGTGVTGELFF	TGTGCCAGTAGTCCCGAGGGGTTAGGGACAGGGGTCACCGGGGAGCTGTTTTTT
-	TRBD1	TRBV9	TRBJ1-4	CASSVAGQTNEKLFF	TGTGCCAGCAGCGTAGCGGGACAGACCAATGAAAAACTGTTTTTT
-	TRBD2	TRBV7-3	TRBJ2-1	CASSSWTSGTILDEQFF	TGTGCCAGCAGCTCCTGGACTAGCGGGACAATACTCGATGAGCAGTTCTTC
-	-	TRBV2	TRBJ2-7	CASSFGSYEQYF	TGTGCCAGCAGTTTTGGCTCCTACGAGCAGTACTTC
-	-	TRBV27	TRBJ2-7	CASSLSRGGYEQYF	TGTGCCAGCAGTTTATCGAGGGGGGGCTACGAGCAGTACTTC
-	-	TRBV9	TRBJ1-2	CASSGGGDAGYTF	TGTGCCAGCAGTGGGGGAGGGGACGCCGGCTACACCTTC
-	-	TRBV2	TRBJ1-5	CASSESRVGNQPQHF	TGTGCCAGCAGTGAGAGCAGGGTCGGCAATCAGCCCCAGCATTTT
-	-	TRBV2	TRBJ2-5	CASSGTSETQYF	TGTGCCAGCAGTGGGACTTCGGAAACCCAGTACTTC
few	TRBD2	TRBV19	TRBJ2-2	CASSIGLAAYTGELFF	TGTGCCAGTAGTATTGGACTAGCGGCCTACACCGGGGAGCTGTTTTTT
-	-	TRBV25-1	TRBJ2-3	CASSNRGDTQYF	TGTGCCAGCAGTAACCGTGGAGATACGCAGTATTTT
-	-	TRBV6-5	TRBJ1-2	CASSTVSQPNYGYTF	TGTGCCAGCAGTACTGTCTCGCAGCCTAACTATGGCTACACCTTC
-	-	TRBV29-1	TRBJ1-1	CSVATGRGVTEAFF	TGCAGCGTTGCTACAGGGAGGGGGGTCACTGAAGCTTTCTTT
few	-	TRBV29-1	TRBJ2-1	CSVEDGQGWNEQFF	TGCAGCGTTGAAGATGGGCAGGGTTGGAATGAGCAGTTCTTC
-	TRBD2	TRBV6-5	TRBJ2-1	CASSRREAYNEQFF	TGTGCCAGCAGTCGGCGGGAGGCCTACAATGAGCAGTTCTTC
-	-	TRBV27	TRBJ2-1	CASSLGTAGNEQFF	TGTGCCAGCAGTTTGGGCACCGCGGGGAATGAGCAGTTCTTC
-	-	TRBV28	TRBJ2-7	CASSLIVTYEQYF	TGTGCCAGCAGTCTGATTGTAACCTACGAGCAGTACTTC
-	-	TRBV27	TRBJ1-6	CACRRGPGSYNSPLHF	TGTGCCTGTCGAAGGGGCCCGGGCTCCTATAATTCACCCCTCCACTTT
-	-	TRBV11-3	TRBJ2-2	CASSLSGLNTGELFF	TGTGCCAGCAGCTTATCGGGGTTGAACACCGGGGAGCTGTTTTTT
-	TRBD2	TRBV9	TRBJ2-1	CASSAGTSGSYNEQFF	TGTGCCAGCAGCGCGGGGACTAGCGGGAGTTACAATGAGCAGTTCTTC
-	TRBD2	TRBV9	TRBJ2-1	CASSGRESGNEQFF	TGTGCCAGCAGCGGGCGGGAGTCAGGTAATGAGCAGTTCTTC
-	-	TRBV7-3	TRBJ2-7	CASSLAGGSYEQYF	TGTGCCAGCAGCTTAGCGGGTGGCTCCTACGAGCAGTACTTC
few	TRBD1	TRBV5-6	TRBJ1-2	CASSLWGTGPNYGYTF	TGTGCCAGCAGCTTGTGGGGGACAGGACCTAACTATGGCTACACCTTC